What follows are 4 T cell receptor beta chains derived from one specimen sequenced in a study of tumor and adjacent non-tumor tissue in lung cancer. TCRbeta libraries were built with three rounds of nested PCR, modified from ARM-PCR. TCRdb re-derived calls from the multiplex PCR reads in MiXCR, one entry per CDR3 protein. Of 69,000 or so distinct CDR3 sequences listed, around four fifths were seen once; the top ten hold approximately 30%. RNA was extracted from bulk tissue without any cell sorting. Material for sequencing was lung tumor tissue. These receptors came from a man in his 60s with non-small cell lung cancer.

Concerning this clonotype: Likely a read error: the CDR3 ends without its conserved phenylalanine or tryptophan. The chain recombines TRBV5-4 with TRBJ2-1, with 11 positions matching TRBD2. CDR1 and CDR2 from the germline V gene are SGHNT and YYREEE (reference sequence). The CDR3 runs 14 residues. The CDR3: CTSSFLAGGNEQFS. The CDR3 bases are TGTACCAGCAGCTTTCTAGCGGGAGGTAATGAGCAGTTCTCC.

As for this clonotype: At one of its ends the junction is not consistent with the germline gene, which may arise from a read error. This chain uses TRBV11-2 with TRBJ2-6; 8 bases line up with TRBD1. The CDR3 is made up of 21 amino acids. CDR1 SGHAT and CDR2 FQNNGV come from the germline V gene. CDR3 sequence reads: CAISMGGDRGISLSGANVLTF. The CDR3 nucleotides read TGTGCCATCAGCATGGGGGGAGACAGGGGCATTTCCCTCTCTGGGGCCAACGTCCTGACTTTC.

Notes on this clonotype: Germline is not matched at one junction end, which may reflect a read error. The CDR3 reads CASRPIWDSNQPQHF. The CDR3 nucleotides read TGTGCCAGCCGCCCGATCTGGGACAGCAATCAGCCCCAACATTTT. The V gene is TRBV6-1, the J gene TRBJ1-5; 7 nucleotides line up with TRBD1. Germline CDR1 is MNHNS and CDR2 is SASEGT. The CDR3 has 15 amino acids.

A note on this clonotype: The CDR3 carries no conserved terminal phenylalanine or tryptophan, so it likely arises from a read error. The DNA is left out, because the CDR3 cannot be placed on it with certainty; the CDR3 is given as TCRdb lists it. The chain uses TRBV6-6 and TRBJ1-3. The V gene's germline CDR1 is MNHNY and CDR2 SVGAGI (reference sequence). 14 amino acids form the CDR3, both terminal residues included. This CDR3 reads CASSLKLSGNTIHL.